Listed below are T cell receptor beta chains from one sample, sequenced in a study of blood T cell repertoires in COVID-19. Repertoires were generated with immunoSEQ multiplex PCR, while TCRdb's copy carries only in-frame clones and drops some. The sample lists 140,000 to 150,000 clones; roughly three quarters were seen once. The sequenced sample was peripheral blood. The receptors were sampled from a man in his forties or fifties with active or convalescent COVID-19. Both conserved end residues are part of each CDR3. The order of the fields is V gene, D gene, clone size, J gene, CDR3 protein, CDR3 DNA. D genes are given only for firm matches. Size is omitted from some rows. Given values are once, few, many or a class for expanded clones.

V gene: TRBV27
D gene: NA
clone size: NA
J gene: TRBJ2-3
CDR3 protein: CASSLYGRGTDTQYF
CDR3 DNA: TGTGCCAGCAGTTTATATGGCCGCGGGACAGATACGCAGTATTTT

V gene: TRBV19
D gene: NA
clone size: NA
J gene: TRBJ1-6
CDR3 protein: CASSTGVEVGSPLHF
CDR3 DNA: TGTGCCAGTAGTACGGGGGTAGAGGTTGGTTCACCCCTCCACTTT

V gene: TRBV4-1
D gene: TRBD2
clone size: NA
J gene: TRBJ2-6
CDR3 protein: CASSQGSGAGANVLTF
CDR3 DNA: TGCGCCAGCAGCCAGGGGAGCGGGGCCGGGGCCAACGTCCTGACTTTC

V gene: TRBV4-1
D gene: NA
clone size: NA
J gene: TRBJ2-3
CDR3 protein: CASSQDRLDTQYF
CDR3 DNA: TGCGCCAGCAGCCAAGATCGGTTGGATACGCAGTATTTT

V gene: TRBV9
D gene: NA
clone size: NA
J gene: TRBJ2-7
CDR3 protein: CASSARDWGEQYF
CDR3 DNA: TGTGCCAGCAGCGCCCGGGACTGGGGCGAGCAGTACTTC

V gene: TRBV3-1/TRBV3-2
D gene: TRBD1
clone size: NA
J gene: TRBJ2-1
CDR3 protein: CASSQYQGARQYNEQFF
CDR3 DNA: TGTGCCAGCAGCCAATACCAGGGGGCTAGGCAGTACAATGAGCAGTTCTTC

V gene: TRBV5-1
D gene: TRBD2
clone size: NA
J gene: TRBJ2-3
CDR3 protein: CASILAGEGDTQYF
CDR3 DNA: TGCGCCAGCATTCTAGCGGGAGAGGGAGATACGCAGTATTTT

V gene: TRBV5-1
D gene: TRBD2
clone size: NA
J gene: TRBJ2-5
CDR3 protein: CASSLGSGKMETQYF
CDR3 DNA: TGCGCCAGCAGCTTGGGCAGCGGGAAAATGGAGACCCAGTACTTC

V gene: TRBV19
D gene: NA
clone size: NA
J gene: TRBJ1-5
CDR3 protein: CASSPWGTRSIADSNQPQHF
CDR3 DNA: TGTGCCAGTAGTCCATGGGGCACGAGATCGATAGCCGATAGCAATCAGCCCCAGCATTTT

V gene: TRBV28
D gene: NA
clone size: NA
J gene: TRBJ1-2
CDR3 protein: CASSPPSLYRDSYTF
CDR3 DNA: TGTGCCAGCAGTCCCCCCAGCCTATACAGGGATAGCTACACCTTC

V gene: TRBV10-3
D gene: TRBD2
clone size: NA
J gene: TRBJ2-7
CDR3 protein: CAISESRGGPYEQYF
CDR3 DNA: TGTGCCATCAGTGAGTCCCGGGGGGGCCCATACGAGCAGTACTTC

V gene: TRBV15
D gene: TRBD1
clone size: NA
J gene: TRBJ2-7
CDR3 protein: CATMMDRGPYEQYF
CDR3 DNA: TGTGCCACCATGATGGACAGGGGTCCCTACGAGCAGTACTTC

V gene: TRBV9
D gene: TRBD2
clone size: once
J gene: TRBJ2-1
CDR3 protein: CASSVGTSGNNEQFF
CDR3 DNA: TGTGCCAGCAGCGTAGGGACTAGCGGAAACAATGAGCAGTTCTTC

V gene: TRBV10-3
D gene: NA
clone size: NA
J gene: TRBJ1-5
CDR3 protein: CAITPSENQPQHF
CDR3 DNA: TGTGCCATCACTCCCTCGGAGAATCAGCCCCAGCATTTT

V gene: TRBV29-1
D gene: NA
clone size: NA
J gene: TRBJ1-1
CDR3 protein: CSVAGVRGTEAFF
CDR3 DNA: TGCAGCGTTGCTGGGGTAAGGGGCACTGAAGCTTTCTTT

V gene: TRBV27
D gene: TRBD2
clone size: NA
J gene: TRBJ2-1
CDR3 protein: CASSRATSGSIDEQFF
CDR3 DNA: TGTGCCAGCAGTCGCGCGACTAGCGGGAGTATCGATGAGCAGTTCTTC

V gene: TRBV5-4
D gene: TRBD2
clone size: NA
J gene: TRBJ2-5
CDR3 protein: CASSPGLAGQETQYF
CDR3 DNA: TGTGCCAGCAGCCCGGGACTAGCCGGACAAGAGACCCAGTACTTC

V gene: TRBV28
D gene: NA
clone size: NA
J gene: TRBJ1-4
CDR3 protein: CASRPTGDNEKLFF
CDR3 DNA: TGTGCCAGCAGACCTACGGGGGATAATGAAAAACTGTTTTTT

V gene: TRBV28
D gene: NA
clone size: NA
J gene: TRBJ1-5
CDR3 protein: CASSLGDYSNQPQHF
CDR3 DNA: TGTGCCAGCAGTTTAGGTGACTATAGCAATCAGCCCCAGCATTTT

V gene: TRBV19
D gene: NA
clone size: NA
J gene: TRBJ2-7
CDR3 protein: CAMMWRVYSCYEQYF
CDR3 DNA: NA

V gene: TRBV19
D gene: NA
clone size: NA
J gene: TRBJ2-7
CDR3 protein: CASSSGLSYEQYF
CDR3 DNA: TGTGCCAGTAGTTCGGGTCTTTCCTACGAGCAGTACTTC

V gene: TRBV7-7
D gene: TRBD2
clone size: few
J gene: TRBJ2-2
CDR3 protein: CASSPQTSGRTGELFF
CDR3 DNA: TGTGCTAGCAGCCCCCAGACTAGCGGGAGGACCGGGGAGCTGTTTTTT

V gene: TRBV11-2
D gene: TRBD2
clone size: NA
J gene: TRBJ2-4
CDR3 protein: CASSTGRASGKNIQYF
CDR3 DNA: TGTGCCAGCAGTACGGGGCGGGCTAGCGGCAAAAACATTCAGTACTTC

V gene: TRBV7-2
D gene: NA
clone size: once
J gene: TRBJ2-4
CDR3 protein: CASSPGTHIQYF
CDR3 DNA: TGTGCCAGCAGTCCCGGTACGCACATTCAGTACTTC

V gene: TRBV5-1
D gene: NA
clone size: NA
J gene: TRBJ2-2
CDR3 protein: CASSQDWPLTGELFF
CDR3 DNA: TGCGCCAGCAGCCAAGACTGGCCCCTCACCGGGGAGCTGTTTTTT

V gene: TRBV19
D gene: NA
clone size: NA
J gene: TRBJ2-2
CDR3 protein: CASSTLSAPGELFF
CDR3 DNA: TGTGCCAGTAGTACCCTCTCTGCGCCCGGGGAGCTGTTTTTT

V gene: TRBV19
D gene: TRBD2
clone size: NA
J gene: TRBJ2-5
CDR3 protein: CASSPGLAGGQETQYF
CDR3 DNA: TGTGCCAGTAGTCCCGGACTAGCGGGAGGGCAGGAGACCCAGTACTTC

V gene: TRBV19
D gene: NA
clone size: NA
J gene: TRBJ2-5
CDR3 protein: CASSSGTMIETQYF
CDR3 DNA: TGTGCCAGTAGTTCAGGAACCATGATAGAGACCCAGTACTTC

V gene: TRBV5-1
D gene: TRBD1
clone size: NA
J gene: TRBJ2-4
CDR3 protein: CASSPGTGTGSKNIQYF
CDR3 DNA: TGCGCCAGCAGCCCGGGGACCGGGACAGGGTCCAAAAACATTCAGTACTTC

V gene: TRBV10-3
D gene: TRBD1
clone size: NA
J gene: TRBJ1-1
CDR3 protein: CAIQAGGAAGTEAFF
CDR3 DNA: TGTGCCATCCAAGCAGGGGGCGCGGCAGGAACTGAAGCTTTCTTT

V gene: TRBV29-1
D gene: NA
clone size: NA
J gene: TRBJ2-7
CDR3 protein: CSAEATYEQYF
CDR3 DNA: TGCAGCGCCGAGGCGACCTACGAGCAGTACTTC

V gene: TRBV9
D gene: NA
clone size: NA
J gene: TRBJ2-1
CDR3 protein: CASSPGTWHYNEQFF
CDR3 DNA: TGTGCCAGCAGTCCAGGGACTTGGCATTACAATGAGCAGTTCTTC

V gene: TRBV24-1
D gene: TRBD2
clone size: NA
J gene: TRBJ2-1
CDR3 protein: CATSDLKREGADEQFF
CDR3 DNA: TGTGCCACCAGTGATTTGAAGCGGGAGGGTGCAGATGAGCAGTTCTTC